Listed here are 12 T cell receptor beta chains from one sample, sequenced in a study of molecular identifiers for immune sequencing clone quantification. TCRdb recomputed calls from the PCR reads with MiXCR, one row per CDR3 protein. The sample lists some 94,000 distinct CDR3 sequences; nearly 25% were seen once. Sequenced material: naive CD8+ T cells from blood, with Jurkat cell RNA spiked in. Indicated subset: FACS-sorted CD8+CD4-CCR7+CD45RA+ naive T cells. The receptors stem from a human donor in good health. Some libraries in this study had Jurkat cell RNA spiked in.

This clonotype has a single count. It may be a read error: a sequence one base away is much more abundant. The gene calls are TRBV7-9 and TRBJ1-1, with 8 bases that match TRBD1. The CDR3 is made up of 15 amino acids. Germline V lookup: CDR1 SEHNR, CDR2 FQNEAQ (reference sequence). The CDR3 DNA is TGTGCCAGCAGCTTGGGGGACAGGCCGAACACTGAAGCTCTCTTT. Its protein product is CASSLGDRPNTEALF.

The table lists this clonotype with a few counts. The V gene is TRBV11-2, the J gene TRBJ2-1, with TRBD1 as a possible D gene (6 bases). Germline V lookup: CDR1 SGHAT, CDR2 FQNNGV. CDR3 size: 14 residues. The V gene lost 5 bases and the J gene lost 4 bases, with 12 bases spanning the gap. Written as DNA, the CDR3 is TGTGCCAGCAGCGAAATGGACAGATACAATGAGCAGTTCTTC. It specifies CASSEMDRYNEQFF.

A remark on this clonotype: The junction shows a germline mismatch at one end, possibly a read error. The V and J genes are TRBV6-2 or TRBV6-3 and TRBJ2-1, with D unclear. This CDR3 region has 14 residues. Germline CDR1 is MNHEY and CDR2 is SVGEGT. The CDR3 DNA reads TGTGCCGGCAGTTACAGCAGTTGGGATAATGAGCAGTTCTTC. It encodes CAGSYSSWDNEQFF.

The chain couples TRBV28 to TRBJ2-1; 14 bases agree with TRBD2. Germline V lookup: CDR1 MDHEN, CDR2 SYDVKM. V shed 2 bases and J 8 bases; nucleotides not matched to a gene: 2. The CDR3 runs to 15 residues. The CDR3 coding sequence is TGTGCCAGCAGTTTAGGGACTAGCGGGAGTGATGAGCAGTTCTTC. This encodes CASSLGTSGSDEQFF.

This clonotype appeared a few times. The chain joins TRBV27 to TRBJ2-7, with TRBD1 identical over 12 bases. Germline V gene lookup returns CDR1 MNHEY and CDR2 SMNVEV (reference sequence). CDR3 length: 14 residues. V shed 6 bases, J shed 6 bases, and the junction held 6 bases outside the gene matches. CDR3 coding DNA: TGTGCCAGCAGAACGGGACAGGGGGCCGGCGAGCAGTACTTC. The encoded protein is CASRTGQGAGEQYF.

The chain recombines TRBV6-5 with TRBJ2-3; no firm D call. The CDR3 sequence is 15 residues long. Germline V lookup: CDR1 MNHEY, CDR2 SVGAGI. The V gene lost 2 bases and the J gene lost 1 base, with 10 bases spanning the gap. CDR3 bases: TGTGCCAGCAGTTACCTCGGCGGAGGCACAGATACGCAGTATTTT. It translates to CASSYLGGGTDTQYF.

This clonotype was recorded many times. This chain links TRBV4-3 with TRBJ2-3, with D possibly TRBD2 on 6 matching bases. Germline assignment: CDR1 LGHNA and CDR2 YSLEER. The V and J ends lost 0 bases and 0 bases respectively, with 10 bases between them. The CDR3 contains 16 residues. This CDR3 reads CASSQDGSGSTDTQYF. The CDR3 region has the DNA TGCGCCAGCAGCCAAGATGGTAGCGGAAGCACAGATACGCAGTATTTT.

This clonotype was recorded many times. V and J are TRBV9 and TRBJ1-4; a possible D gene is TRBD1 (6 bases). The germline V gene encodes CDR1 SGDLS and CDR2 YYNGEE. CDR3 length: 13 amino acids. V was clipped by 4 bases and J by 7 bases, with 11 bases between them. The CDR3 nucleotides read TGTGCCAGCAGCCCGGGGGCGTCTGAAAAACTGTTTTTT. This encodes CASSPGASEKLFF.

This chain links TRBV7-9 with TRBJ2-3, with TRBD2 identical over 12 bases. CDR1 SEHNR and CDR2 FQNEAQ come from the germline V gene (reference sequence). The CDR3 extends over 16 amino acids. The junction had 6 bases not matched to a gene; V was cut back by 8 bases and J by 0 bases. CDR3 DNA: TGTGCCAGCGGCGGTCTAGCGGGAGGGAGCACAGATACGCAGTATTTT. Amino acids: CASGGLAGGSTDTQYF.

The chain carries TRBV19 and TRBJ2-1; 11 bases are a match to TRBD2. CDR3 size: 15 residues. Per germline, CDR1 LNHDA and CDR2 SQIVND (reference sequence). Germline trimming cut 4 bases from V and 7 bases from J; bases unmatched to any gene: 6. As DNA, the CDR3 is TGTGCCAGTAGTACGGAACTAGCGGGAGCGAATGAGCAGTTCTTC. Its protein is CASSTELAGANEQFF.

As regards this clonotype: With a much larger clone just one base away, this may be a read error. The conserved closing phenylalanine or tryptophan is absent in this CDR3, likely reflecting a read error. The CDR3 DNA reads TGTGCCAGCAGCTCCGTGGCAGAAAAAGAGACCCAGTACTCC. Its protein product is CASSSVAEKETQYS. The chain joins TRBV7-9 to TRBJ2-5, with unresolved D. This CDR3 has 14 residues. The germline V and J ends were trimmed by 4 bases and 3 bases, with 12 bases remaining between them. In germline, CDR1 is SEHNR, CDR2 FQNEAQ (reference sequence).

This clonotype has just a few counts. This chain connects TRBV27 to TRBJ1-1; D uncertain. Per germline, CDR1 MNHEY and CDR2 SMNVEV (reference sequence). The germline V and J ends were trimmed by 6 bases and 1 base, with 6 bases remaining between them. The CDR3 is 12 amino acids. Written as DNA, the CDR3 is TGTGCCAGCAGACAGCAGAACACTGAAGCTTTCTTT. This codes for CASRQQNTEAFF.